The 3 T cell receptor beta chains below come from one sample, sequenced in a study of shared clonotypes between healthy human individuals. Sequencing used immunoSEQ multiplex PCR; TCRdb keeps in-frame clones, though not all of them. Of more than 1 million clones in the sample, 75% to 85% were seen once. What was sequenced was memory CD4+ T cells from PBMCs. Sample subset: CD45RA-negative fraction. These receptors all stem from a man aged 18 to 35 in good health. Some clones in this sample may be carry-over from other donors' samples.

J is TRBJ2-7 and V is TRBV6-5; 8 bases are shared with TRBD1. V shed 6 bases, J shed 6 bases, and the junction held 10 bases outside the gene matches. The CDR3 runs 14 residues. The germline CDR1 and CDR2 sequences are MNHEY and SVGAGI. Here the CDR3 DNA reads TGTGCCAGCAGGGCAACCAGGGGGCGCTCCGAGCAGTACTTC. Protein product: CASRATRGRSEQYF.

The rearrangement links TRBV28 to TRBJ1-2; 10 nucleotides match TRBD1. The junction had 5 bases not matched to a gene; V was cut back by 5 bases and J by 8 bases. The CDR3 has 13 residues. From germline, CDR1 is MDHEN and CDR2 SYDVKM. CDR3 sequence (DNA): TGTGCCAGCAGTCTACGGGACAGGGGAGGCTACACCTTC. It is translated as CASSLRDRGGYTF.

The genes are TRBV10-3 and TRBJ1-2; 9 nucleotides align to TRBD1. J gave up 3 bases and V 5 bases, and 13 bases lay outside the gene matches. Germline V gene data show CDR1 as ENHRY and CDR2 as SYGVKD. The CDR3 length is 17 residues. DNA for the CDR3: TGTGCCATCAGTCCGGGACAGGGAGGAAAAGGGGACTATGGCTACACCTTC. Translated, it gives CAISPGQGGKGDYGYTF.